This T cell receptor beta chain comes out of a study of blood T cell repertoires in COVID-19. The overall study: The origin of the acute and convalescent COVID-19 samples was the United States, Italy and Spain. T cells, B-cell-depleted T cells, or PBMCs supplied cDNA or gDNA.

The CDR3 totals 13 residues. CDR1 and CDR2 from the germline V gene are KGHSY and FQNENV. Trimming pared 5 bases from V and 1 base from J, leaving 8 bases between. In the source study's methods: Nucleated cell number was recorded as an estimate derived from reference gene primer amplification. Clones were read by immunoSEQ multiplex PCR, and TCRdb kept only the in-frame ones, dropping some. The V and J calls and clone size were taken over from that table, and D and trimming were inferred from the DNA. The sample carries 100,000 to 110,000 clones, approximately 80% recorded once. This sequence joins TRBV16 and TRBJ1-1; D is possibly TRBD1 (6 bases). The sequence was collected from a woman aged 65 to 85 with acute or convalescent COVID-19. Specimen: peripheral blood. The CDR3 DNA follows: TGTGCCAGCAGCTTGGACAGGAACACTGAAGCTTTCTTT. This encodes CASSLDRNTEAFF.